What follows is one T cell receptor beta chain and its context. This sample is part of a study of radiation and T cells in renal cell carcinoma. Sample time point: blood 4 weeks post-SBRT, at nephrectomy. The sample's treatment: 15 Gy SBRT to primary tumor, nephrectomy 4 weeks later. Nephrectomy followed 15 Gy stereotactic body radiation by 4 weeks. Serial blood draws occurred at baseline and 2 and 4 weeks post-SBRT. This renal cell carcinoma was of the clear cell type. Some clones are missing from TCRdb's copy, which holds only in-frame ones; the method was immunoSEQ multiplex PCR. The data contain more than 120,000 clones, 65% to 90% of them seen just once; the ten biggest clones take up 15% to 20%. This TCR was sampled from a woman aged 50 to 65 with renal cell carcinoma. The sample consisted of blood, taken from a patient whose treatment included radiotherapy and nephrectomy.

The CDR3 bases are TGTGCCAGCAGGACCTCGGGGATAGGGGACTACGAGCAGTACTTC. This encodes CASRTSGIGDYEQYF. The genes are TRBV6-6 and TRBJ2-7; either TRBD1 or TRBD2 may fit D (5 bases each). Germline CDR1 reads MNHNY; CDR2 reads SVGAGI (reference sequence). The CDR3 runs 15 residues. V was clipped by 6 bases and J by 3 bases, with 18 bases between them.